One T cell receptor (beta chain) is described in this entry. Its antigen is unidentified. This record belongs to a study of Ad26.COV2.S vaccination and SARS-CoV-2 variants. Overall study context: Participants got Ad26.COV2.S intramuscularly, once or twice 56 days apart. Study-level findings and limits: Non-spike TCR breadth showed similarity between vaccine and placebo recipients.

The length of the CDR3 is 14 residues. The germline CDR1 and CDR2 sequences are SGDLS and YYNGEE. Trimming stripped 3 bases from V and 2 bases from J, with 11 bases between. Treatment described: about 20 received Ad26.COV2.S at low or high dose, single or two shots; several received placebo; per-sample allocation not given. After the first vaccine or placebo injection, samples were drawn on day 63. In Boston, the donor was an adult between 18-55 years of age. An Ad26 vector that expressed Wuhan-strain SARS-CoV-2 spike constituted the vaccine. Some clones are missing from TCRdb's copy, which holds only in-frame ones; the method was immunoSEQ multiplex PCR. The sample includes a few hundred thousand clones, around nine tenths seen only once; the top ten take 3.4%.

V is TRBV9 and J is TRBJ2-5; D gene ambiguous. The TCR was taken from a person aged 18-65 years who received the Ad26.COV2.S COVID-19 vaccine or a placebo. Sequenced material: peripheral blood, taken in a trial of Ad26.COV2.S vaccine versus placebo. CDR3 nucleotide sequence: TGTGCCAGCAGCGCGCGCCCGGAACAAGAGACCCAGTACTTC. Translated, it gives CASSARPEQETQYF.